These T cell receptor beta chains were read from a single sample in a study of shared clonotypes between healthy human individuals. The repertoire was sequenced with immunoSEQ multiplex PCR; TCRdb's copy has only in-frame clones and lacks some. Of approximately 810,000 clones in the sample, about 91% are singletons; the top ten hold less than 25%. Sequencing used naive CD8+ T cells sorted from blood. These receptors came from a man aged 30 to 39 in good health. The CDR3 runs from the conserved cysteine through the conserved F or W. D genes are given only for firm matches. Part of the rows lack a size; the others show once, few, many or a class for expanded clones.

V: TRBV5-4; D: TRBD1; J: TRBJ2-2; size: once; DNA: TGTGCCAGCAGTGCAGGGGGCACCGGGGAGCTGTTTTTT; CDR3: CASSAGGTGELFF
V: TRBV2; D: TRBD1; J: TRBJ2-7; size: -; DNA: TGTGCCACCTCGTTTGGACAGGACGTATACGAGCAGTACTTC; CDR3: CATSFGQDVYEQYF
V: TRBV27; D: -; J: TRBJ2-7; size: -; DNA: TGTGCCAGCGCCACGTGGGGCGATCTCTACGAGCAGTACTTC; CDR3: CASATWGDLYEQYF
V: TRBV11-2; D: -; J: TRBJ2-1; size: -; DNA: TGTGCCAGCAGCTTAGGCTCCGCCGATGAGCAGTTCTTC; CDR3: CASSLGSADEQFF
V: TRBV5-5; D: -; J: TRBJ1-1; size: -; DNA: TGTGCCAGCAGCTTGTCAGCGATGAACACTGAAGCTTTCTTT; CDR3: CASSLSAMNTEAFF
V: TRBV27; D: -; J: TRBJ2-6; size: -; DNA: TGTGCCAGTAGAACATTGCTAGGGGCCAACGTCCTGACTTTC; CDR3: CASRTLLGANVLTF
V: TRBV11-2; D: TRBD2; J: TRBJ2-3; size: -; DNA: TGTGCCAGCAGCCCGGGACTAGCGGGCACTAGCACAGATACGCAGTATTTT; CDR3: CASSPGLAGTSTDTQYF
V: TRBV9; D: -; J: TRBJ2-2; size: -; DNA: TGTGCCAGCAGCGTAGCTACGGGGACCGGGGAGCTGTTTTTT; CDR3: CASSVATGTGELFF
V: TRBV7-9; D: -; J: TRBJ2-2; size: -; DNA: TGTGCCAGCAGCTTAGGACGGGGGGCGGCCGGGGAGCTGTTTTTT; CDR3: CASSLGRGAAGELFF
V: TRBV6-5; D: -; J: TRBJ2-2; size: -; DNA: TGTGCCAGCAGTTACTCGGTGTCGAACACCGGGGAGCTGTTTTTT; CDR3: CASSYSVSNTGELFF
V: TRBV4-3; D: -; J: TRBJ2-7; size: -; DNA: TGCGCCAGCAGCCAAGAGTTCGGCTACGAGCAGTACTTC; CDR3: CASSQEFGYEQYF
V: TRBV27; D: -; J: TRBJ2-7; size: -; DNA: TGTGCCAGCAGTTTATCGGAGTCCTACGAGCAGTACTTC; CDR3: CASSLSESYEQYF
V: TRBV14; D: -; J: TRBJ2-6; size: -; DNA: TGTGCCAGCAGCCTTTGGGGCGGTCAGGGACAAGGAGTCTCTGGGGCCAACGTCCTGACTTTC; CDR3: CASSLWGGQGQGVSGANVLTF
V: TRBV10-3; D: TRBD2; J: TRBJ2-1; size: -; DNA: TGTGCCATCAGGGGGGAAATTAGCGGGAGGCCTTCGAACATCAATGAGCAGTTCTTC; CDR3: CAIRGEISGRPSNINEQFF
V: TRBV7-9; D: -; J: TRBJ1-5; size: -; DNA: TGTGCCAGCAGCCGGGATAGCAATCAGCCCCAGCATTTT; CDR3: CASSRDSNQPQHF
V: TRBV7-8; D: TRBD1; J: TRBJ2-5; size: -; DNA: TGTGCCAGCAGCTATGGACAGGGGGCTAAGGAGCAGTACTTC; CDR3: CASSYGQGAKEQYF
V: TRBV7-9; D: -; J: TRBJ1-1; size: -; DNA: TGTGCCAGCTGGGCAGGGGTGAACACTGAAGCTTTCTTT; CDR3: CASWAGVNTEAFF
V: TRBV7-6; D: -; J: TRBJ2-1; size: -; DNA: TGTGCCAGCAGCTCTTCCTCTGAGCAGTTCTTC; CDR3: CASSSSSEQFF
V: TRBV9; D: -; J: TRBJ2-1; size: -; DNA: TGTGCCAGCAGCGCTCGGGACATACTAGAAGGGGACTCCAATGAGCAGTTCTTC; CDR3: CASSARDILEGDSNEQFF
V: TRBV27; D: TRBD1; J: TRBJ2-7; size: -; DNA: TGTGCCAGCCTCTCAGGGGGCGAGCAGTACTTC; CDR3: CASLSGGEQYF
V: TRBV4-1; D: -; J: TRBJ1-4; size: -; DNA: TGCGCCAGCAGCCAAGAAAGGACAGCGGCAACTAATGAAAAACTGTTTTTT; CDR3: CASSQERTAATNEKLFF
V: TRBV4-1; D: -; J: TRBJ2-1; size: -; DNA: TGCGCCAGCAGCCAAGAAAGGTACAACAATGAGCAGTTCTTC; CDR3: CASSQERYNNEQFF
V: TRBV18; D: -; J: TRBJ2-3; size: few; DNA: TGTGCCAGCTCTGGAACTAGCACAGATACGCAGTATTTT; CDR3: CASSGTSTDTQYF
V: TRBV29-1; D: TRBD2; J: TRBJ2-1; size: -; DNA: TGCAGCGTTGAAGGACACAGAGTACGGGGACTAGCGGCGACTAGCTCCTACAATGAGCAGTTCTTC; CDR3: CSVEGHRVRGLAATSSYNEQFF
V: TRBV7-6; D: -; J: TRBJ2-7; size: -; DNA: TGTGCCAGCAGCCCCTGGGGTAACTACGAGCAGTACTTC; CDR3: CASSPWGNYEQYF
V: TRBV5-1; D: TRBD2; J: TRBJ2-1; size: -; DNA: TGCGCCAGCAGCTCTGAAACTAGCGGGAGGGCCGTCGAGCAGTTCTTC; CDR3: CASSSETSGRAVEQFF
V: TRBV7-9; D: -; J: TRBJ2-7; size: -; DNA: TGTGCCAGCAGCTCCGAAGACAGGGGAGGGTACGAGCAGTACTTC; CDR3: CASSSEDRGGYEQYF
V: TRBV19; D: TRBD1; J: TRBJ1-5; size: once; DNA: TGTGCCAGTAGTGAGAAGACAGGGTATCAGCCCCAGCATTTT; CDR3: CASSEKTGYQPQHF
V: TRBV19; D: TRBD1; J: TRBJ1-2; size: -; DNA: TGTGCCAGTAGTTGGAAAGACCTTGTGAGGGGGCTCTATGGCTACACCTTC; CDR3: CASSWKDLVRGLYGYTF
V: TRBV27; D: -; J: TRBJ2-1; size: -; DNA: TGTGCCAGCAGCCGCCCCGGGACTTACTCCTACAATGAGCAGTTCTTC; CDR3: CASSRPGTYSYNEQFF
V: TRBV10-3; D: -; J: TRBJ2-7; size: -; DNA: TGTGCCATCAGTGAGTCAACCCCCTCAGCCGAGCAGTACTTC; CDR3: CAISESTPSAEQYF
V: TRBV28; D: -; J: TRBJ1-2; size: -; DNA: TGTGCCAGCAGTTTGGAGCCTCTCTATGGCTACACCTTC; CDR3: CASSLEPLYGYTF
V: TRBV11-2; D: -; J: TRBJ1-1; size: -; DNA: TGTGCCAGCAGCTTAATTCGTCGGAGGAACACTGAAGCTTTCTTT; CDR3: CASSLIRRRNTEAFF
V: TRBV5-8; D: TRBD2; J: TRBJ2-7; size: -; DNA: TGTGCCAGCAGCTTGGTACTAGCGGGATTCCACGAGCAGTACTTC; CDR3: CASSLVLAGFHEQYF
V: TRBV19; D: -; J: TRBJ1-2; size: once; DNA: TGTGCCAGTAGTACAGGGTCCCTCTATGGCTACACCTTC; CDR3: CASSTGSLYGYTF
V: TRBV7-9; D: -; J: TRBJ2-1; size: -; DNA: TGTGCCAGCAGCCATTCCGATGAGCAGTTCTTC; CDR3: CASSHSDEQFF
V: TRBV9; D: -; J: TRBJ2-3; size: -; DNA: TGTGCCAGCAGCGAGGAGGGGATGGCGGCAGATACGCAGTATTTT; CDR3: CASSEEGMAADTQYF
V: TRBV7-9; D: -; J: TRBJ2-2; size: -; DNA: TGTGCCAGCAGCTTACGGTCTGGGACGAACACCGGGGAGCTGTTTTTT; CDR3: CASSLRSGTNTGELFF
V: TRBV6-5; D: -; J: TRBJ2-7; size: once; DNA: TGTGCCAGCAGCGTAGACAGAGCCTACGAGCAGTACTTC; CDR3: CASSVDRAYEQYF
V: TRBV28; D: -; J: TRBJ1-5; size: once; DNA: TGTGCCAGCGGGAACGGGCCCCAGCATTTT; CDR3: CASGNGPQHF
V: TRBV27; D: TRBD2; J: TRBJ2-1; size: -; DNA: TGTGCCAGCAGTTTATTTCTAGCGGGTACCTACAATGAGCAGTTCTTC; CDR3: CASSLFLAGTYNEQFF
V: TRBV7-9; D: TRBD2; J: TRBJ2-1; size: -; DNA: TGTGCCAGCAAAGGCCAATCGGGGGGGAATGAGCAGTTCTTC; CDR3: CASKGQSGGNEQFF
V: TRBV13; D: -; J: TRBJ2-1; size: few; DNA: TGTGCCAGCAGCTTGGAAATGGGTTACAATGAGCAGTTCTTC; CDR3: CASSLEMGYNEQFF
V: TRBV7-9; D: TRBD1; J: TRBJ2-7; size: -; DNA: TGTGCCAGCAGCTTAGGACAGGGGGCCTACGAGCAGTACTTC; CDR3: CASSLGQGAYEQYF
V: TRBV29-1; D: -; J: TRBJ2-7; size: -; DNA: TGCAGCGTTGGGCAGGGGCGCGAGCAGTACTTC; CDR3: CSVGQGREQYF
V: TRBV11-2; D: -; J: TRBJ2-7; size: -; DNA: TGTGCCAGCAGCTTATTTTCGGGACCGGGATACGAGCAGTACTTC; CDR3: CASSLFSGPGYEQYF
V: TRBV4-1; D: TRBD2; J: TRBJ2-1; size: -; DNA: TGCGCCAGCAGCCTTAGGGCTAGCGGAGGGAATGAGCAGTTCTTC; CDR3: CASSLRASGGNEQFF
V: TRBV15; D: -; J: TRBJ2-3; size: -; DNA: TGTGCCACCAGCAGAGATCGTGTTACGGCGGAGAGCACAGATACGCAGTATTTT; CDR3: CATSRDRVTAESTDTQYF
V: TRBV9; D: TRBD2; J: TRBJ2-1; size: -; DNA: TGTGCCAGCAGCGGAGAGCGGGAGGATAGTCGCAATGAGCAGTTCTTC; CDR3: CASSGEREDSRNEQFF
V: TRBV7-9; D: -; J: TRBJ2-7; size: -; DNA: TGTGCCAGCAGCTTAGTACGGATCCCCTACGAGCAGTACTTC; CDR3: CASSLVRIPYEQYF
V: TRBV7-2; D: -; J: TRBJ1-2; size: -; DNA: TGTGCCAGCAGCACAATAGCGGGCAGCCCCGAGGGGGGCTACACCTTC; CDR3: CASSTIAGSPEGGYTF
V: TRBV5-1; D: -; J: TRBJ2-1; size: -; DNA: TGCGCCAGCAGCCTCAGGGATGACAGATCTCTATCGAATGAGCAGTTCTTC; CDR3: CASSLRDDRSLSNEQFF
V: TRBV7-9; D: -; J: TRBJ2-7; size: -; DNA: TGTGCCAGCAGCTTAGCCTCCGGGGCCTCCTACGAGCAGTACTTC; CDR3: CASSLASGASYEQYF
V: TRBV6-5; D: -; J: TRBJ1-1; size: -; DNA: TGTGCCAGCACCTCAGGGGCCGGGAACACTGAAGCTTTCTTT; CDR3: CASTSGAGNTEAFF
V: TRBV9; D: -; J: TRBJ2-3; size: -; DNA: TGTGCCAGCAGCGTAGAGCCGACGGAGAGGCCGGATACGCAGTATTTT; CDR3: CASSVEPTERPDTQYF
V: TRBV5-8; D: TRBD1; J: TRBJ2-1; size: -; DNA: TGTGCCAGCAGCTTGTGGACAGGGACCAATGAGCAGTTCTTC; CDR3: CASSLWTGTNEQFF
V: TRBV25-1; D: TRBD1; J: TRBJ2-1; size: -; DNA: TGTGCCAGCAACTCCCAAACGGGACAGGGGTCGAATGAGCAGTTCTTC; CDR3: CASNSQTGQGSNEQFF
V: TRBV6-1; D: TRBD1; J: TRBJ2-7; size: -; DNA: TGTGCCAGCATCTCGGACAGGGACTACGAGCAGTACTTC; CDR3: CASISDRDYEQYF
V: TRBV28; D: -; J: TRBJ2-2; size: -; DNA: TGTGCCAGCAGTTTAACAGGGAGCCTAGCGGAGGAAAACACCGGGGAGCTGTTTTTT; CDR3: CASSLTGSLAEENTGELFF
V: TRBV7-8; D: -; J: TRBJ2-3; size: -; DNA: TGTGCCAGCAGCTTGGGGACTGGAACAGATACGCAGTATTTT; CDR3: CASSLGTGTDTQYF